Shown below are 16 T cell receptor beta chains from a single sample sequenced in a study of response to subunit inactivated influenza vaccine (dated by TCRdb to the late 2010s). The library was generated by RT-PCR. The listed sequencing device is Illumina HiSeq 2500. Using fastp at Q25 and MiXCR, TCRdb reprocessed the public reads and kept productive beta chains. Rows with a matching CDR3 protein are joined into one entry that keeps the most common DNA and genes. This sample has about 780,000 distinct CDR3 sequences in its table, and around 18% of those were observed once. The ten top clones hold about a tenth of the sample. The sequences come from PBMCs from blood, collected 4 to 6 days after vaccination. The receptors were sampled from a man aged 45-65 years who received an inactivated influenza vaccine. Donor details come from another sample of the same person, matched by shared clones.

The chain uses TRBV18 and TRBJ2-1; D may be TRBD1 (5 bases). Germline V gives CDR1 KGHSH, CDR2 LQKENI. The CDR3 runs to 20 residues. The V end lost 3 bases, the J end lost 4 bases, and 28 bases lay between the germline ends. The CDR3 nucleotides read TGTGCCAGCTCACCGACACCAGGGTTCGATCCCCAAAACCTATACAATGAGCAGTTCTTC. It encodes CASSPTPGFDPQNLYNEQFF.

This clonotype was counted between two and nine times. The chain uses TRBV20-1 and TRBJ2-1; possible D gene TRBD2, 6 bases. The V end lost 6 bases, the J end lost 3 bases, and 12 bases lay between the germline ends. Germline lookup yields CDR1 DFQATT and CDR2 SNEGSKA (reference sequence). This CDR3 region has 13 residues. In DNA form, the CDR3 reads TGCAGTGCCAGGACTAAGAACTACAATGAGCAGTTCTTC. It codes for CSARTKNYNEQFF.

This clonotype showed up many times. The J gene is TRBJ1-3, the V gene TRBV15; D is unclear. Germline values: CDR1 LNHNV, CDR2 YYDKDF (reference sequence). This CDR3 has 14 residues. Trimming removed 5 bases from V and 4 bases from J, with 12 bases in between. The CDR3 DNA follows: TGTGCCACCAGCGAAGATGCTTCGGGAAACACCATATATTTT. Translated: CATSEDASGNTIYF.

The sample holds one count of this clonotype. The V gene is TRBV19, the J gene TRBJ2-7; 10 bases agree with TRBD1. Germline V gene lookup returns CDR1 LNHDA and CDR2 SQIVND (reference sequence). The trim removed 3 bases at V and 4 bases at J, leaving 6 bases unmatched. This CDR3 spans 15 amino acids. The CDR3 region is CASSISPGQGYEQYF. Written as DNA, the CDR3 is TGTGCCAGTAGTATCTCCCCGGGACAGGGGTACGAGCAGTACTTC.

The table lists this clonotype with a few counts. This chain links TRBV4-3 with TRBJ2-5; D is ambiguous. Germline CDR1 and CDR2: LGHNA and YSLEER. Trimming cost V 4 bases and J 2 bases, with 11 bases left between them. The CDR3 totals 14 residues. CDR3 DNA sequence: TGCGCCAGCAGCCGAGTGCTAGAACAAGAGACCCAGTACTTC. Residues: CASSRVLEQETQYF.

V usage is TRBV5-1 and J usage is TRBJ2-5, with D unresolved. Germline assignment: CDR1 SGHRS and CDR2 YFSETQ. The CDR3 has 15 residues. V was clipped by 0 bases and J by 1 base, with 10 bases between them. CDR3 sequence: CASSLVAETQETQYF. CDR3 DNA sequence: TGCGCCAGCAGCTTGGTGGCCGAGACCCAAGAGACCCAGTACTTC.

This chain joins TRBV24-1 and TRBJ2-2; the D gene could be TRBD1 or TRBD2 (5 bases each). Between the trimmed V and J ends, which lost 5 bases and 6 bases, there was a span of 12 bases. The germline V gene has CDR1 KGHDR and CDR2 SFDVKD. This CDR3 is 14 amino acids long. The CDR3 coding sequence is TGTGCCACCAGTGGGGGACGGATGGCCGGGGAGCTGTTTTTT. As protein: CATSGGRMAGELFF.

The gene calls are TRBV7-2 and TRBJ2-3; no clear D. This CDR3 is 14 amino acids long. The ends were cut back, 5 bases at V and 4 bases at J, with 13 bases in the middle. Per the germline V gene, CDR1 is SGHTA and CDR2 is FQGNSA. Here the CDR3 DNA reads TGTGCCAGCAGCAGGGCGCCTCCCCCAGATACGCAGTATTTT. Translated: CASSRAPPPDTQYF.

The chain has TRBV10-3 and TRBJ2-3; tentatively, D is TRBD1 (5 bases). CDR1 is ENHRY, CDR2 SYGVKD, per germline. This CDR3 contains 12 residues. Trimming took 3 bases from V and 8 from J, leaving 9 bases between them. Written as DNA, the CDR3 is TGTGCCATCAGTGAACAGGCTGGTACGCAGTATTTT. Its protein is CAISEQAGTQYF.

This chain links TRBV5-1 with TRBJ2-5; TRBD2 aligns across 12 bases. V dropped 3 bases and J dropped 2; count of bases not matched to a gene: 2. The CDR3 is 15 residues long. From germline, CDR1 is SGHRS and CDR2 YFSETQ. The chain's CDR3 is CASSSTSGGQETQYF. CDR3 sequence (DNA): TGCGCCAGCAGCTCGACTAGCGGGGGACAAGAGACCCAGTACTTC.

This clonotype was picked up many times. This chain connects TRBV29-1 to TRBJ2-2; 11 bases fit TRBD2. The CDR3 runs to 14 residues. The V gene's germline CDR1 is SQVTM and CDR2 ANQGSEA. V lost 6 bases to trimming and J lost 4 bases; unmatched junction nucleotides: 4. Here the CDR3 DNA reads TGCAGCGTGACTAGCGGGGCTGGCACCGGGGAGCTGTTTTTT. Protein product: CSVTSGAGTGELFF.

The rearrangement uses TRBV5-1 and TRBJ1-2, with 8 nucleotides matching TRBD1. Trimming cost V 4 bases and J 5 bases; bases outside gene matches: 7. The CDR3 loop spans 14 amino acids. CDR1 is SGHRS, CDR2 YFSETQ, per germline. The CDR3 protein is CASSDRQGSYGYTF. The CDR3 DNA follows: TGCGCCAGCAGCGACCGACAGGGGTCTTATGGCTACACCTTC. Full variable domain (rest looked up from reference TRBV5-1 and TRBJ1-2): KAGVTQTPRYLIKTRGQQVTLSCSPISGHRSVSWYQQTPGQGLQFLFEYFSETQRNKGNFPGRFSGRQFSNSRSEMNVSTLELGDSALYLCASSDRQGSYGYTFGSGTRLTVV.

CDR3 region: CASSLWRGGFDGYTF. The CDR3 DNA reads TGTGCCAGCAGTCTTTGGCGAGGGGGCTTTGATGGCTACACCTTC. The genes are TRBV6-1 and TRBJ1-2, with 7 bases identical to TRBD1. The CDR3 is 15 residues long. Trimming cost V 5 bases and J 6 bases; bases outside gene matches: 12. Per the germline V gene, CDR1 is MNHNS and CDR2 is SASEGT.

This clonotype appeared a few times. The chain is built from TRBV20-1 and TRBJ1-2; D unclear. CDR3 size: 15 residues. The germline V gene encodes CDR1 DFQATT and CDR2 SNEGSKA (reference sequence). V lost 4 bases, J lost 8 bases, and 23 bases lay in between. The CDR3 region has the DNA TGCAGTGCTACCCAGACCAGAGACGTCGCTGGAGGCTACACCTTC. This codes for CSATQTRDVAGGYTF.

The V and J genes are TRBV7-9 and TRBJ1-4; TRBD1 is a possible D gene (5 bases). This CDR3 comprises 13 residues. V was cut by 4 bases and J by 8 bases, with 11 bases left in between. Germline V gene lookup returns CDR1 SEHNR and CDR2 FQNEAQ (reference sequence). The CDR3 region is CASSYQGGEKLFF. The CDR3 DNA follows: TGTGCCAGCAGCTATCAGGGTGGCGAAAAACTGTTTTTT.

This clonotype came up a few times. This chain connects TRBV6-1 to TRBJ2-5; D is unclear. The CDR3 totals 15 residues. Germline V gene lookup returns CDR1 MNHNS and CDR2 SASEGT. The V gene lost 6 bases and the J gene lost 1 base, with 15 bases spanning the gap. In nucleotides, the CDR3 is TGTGCCAGCAGACCCGGTGAAGCCTTCCAAGAGACCCAGTACTTC. Protein sequence: CASRPGEAFQETQYF.